This T cell receptor (beta chain) is drawn from a study of OX40 agonist ivuxolimab in advanced cancers. Study at large: Three patients showed partial responses: one hepatocellular carcinoma and two cutaneous melanoma cases.

The length of the CDR3 is 14 residues. The germline V gene encodes CDR1 SNHLY and CDR2 FYNNEI. The V gene end was trimmed by 5 bases and the J gene end by 8 bases; junction bases not matched to a gene: 11. For this clone: The antigen is undetermined.

Broader study findings: At doses 0.1 to 3.0 mg/kg, CD4+ and CD8+ clones expanded.

The repertoire was sequenced with immunoSEQ multiplex PCR; TCRdb's copy has only in-frame clones and lacks some. The table includes over 65,000 clones, 80% to 90% detected once. The TCR sequence derives from an adult with an advanced solid tumor such as melanoma, head and neck, liver or kidney cancer. The rearrangement uses TRBV2 and TRBJ1-1, with 7 bases that match TRBD1. The specimen was CD4+ or CD8+ T cells sorted from blood, collected in a trial of the OX40 agonist ivuxolimab. The CDR3 DNA sequence: TGTGCCAGCAGTCAATTGAAGCAGGGGGGCGAAGCTTTCTTT. It translates to CASSQLKQGGEAFF.